The present TCR beta chain was sequenced within a study of sequential checkpoint blockade in melanoma. The sample's treatment: randomized to nivolumab then ipilimumab (arm A) or the reverse (arm B). Clones were read by immunoSEQ multiplex PCR, and TCRdb kept only the in-frame ones, dropping some. The sample has about 12,000 clones, roughly 79% seen once; the top ten hold 50% to 70%. The CDR3 totals 16 residues. Per the germline V gene, CDR1 is SGHKS and CDR2 is YYEKEE (reference sequence). Trimming took off 2 bases at V and 0 bases at J, with 15 bases between the two ends. The sequence was obtained from a human donor with melanoma. V and J are TRBV5-5 and TRBJ2-7; TRBD2 is a possible D gene (6 bases). The sample consisted of CD8+ T cells sorted from blood (inferred from file names), taken from a patient given nivolumab and ipilimumab in sequence. CDR3 coding DNA: TGTGCCAGCAGCTTACCCCCGGGACTGACCTCCTACGAGCAGTACTTC. The encoded protein is CASSLPPGLTSYEQYF.